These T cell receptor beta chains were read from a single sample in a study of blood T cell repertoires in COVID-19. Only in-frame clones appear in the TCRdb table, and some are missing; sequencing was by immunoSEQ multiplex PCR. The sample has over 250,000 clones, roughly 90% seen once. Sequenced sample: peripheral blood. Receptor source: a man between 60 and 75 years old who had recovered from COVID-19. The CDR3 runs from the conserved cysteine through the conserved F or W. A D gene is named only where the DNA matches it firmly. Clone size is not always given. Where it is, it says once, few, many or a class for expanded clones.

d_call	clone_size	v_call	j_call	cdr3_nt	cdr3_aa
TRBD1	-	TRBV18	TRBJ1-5	TGTGCCAGCTCACCACCACAGGGGGCAGGCAATCAGCCCCAGCATTTT	CASSPPQGAGNQPQHF
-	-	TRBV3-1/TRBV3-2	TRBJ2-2	TGTGCCAGCAGCAGCTCCGGGACTCCTAACACCGGGGAGCTGTTTTTT	CASSSSGTPNTGELFF
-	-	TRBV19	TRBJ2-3	TGTGCCAGTAAGGCGTCTAGCGGCACAGATACGCAGTATTTT	CASKASSGTDTQYF
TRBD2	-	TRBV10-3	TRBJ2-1	TGTGCCATCAGGGGACTAGCGGGGGGTGGTGAGCAGTTCTTC	CAIRGLAGGGEQFF
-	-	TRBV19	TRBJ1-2	TGTGCCAGTAGTATAGGGTGGACAGAATACATCTATGGCTACACCTTC	CASSIGWTEYIYGYTF
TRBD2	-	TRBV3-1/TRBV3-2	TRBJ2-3	TGTGCCAGCAGCACCCGACTAGCGGGGGTTTCCACAGATACGCAGTATTTT	CASSTRLAGVSTDTQYF
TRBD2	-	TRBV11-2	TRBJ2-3	TGTGCCAGCAGCCGCAGGACTAGCGGAGATACGCAGTATTTT	CASSRRTSGDTQYF
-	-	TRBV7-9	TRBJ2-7	TGTGCCAGCAGACCTGACAGGAGCGAGCAGTACTTC	CASRPDRSEQYF
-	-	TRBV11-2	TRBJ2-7	TGTGCCAGCAGCTTAGCGCGAGTCACCTACGAGCAGTACTTC	CASSLARVTYEQYF
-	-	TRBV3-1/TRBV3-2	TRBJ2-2	TGTGCCAGCAGCCAAGGTCATGGGGTGGCTAGCTTGAACACCGGGGAGCTGTTTTTT	CASSQGHGVASLNTGELFF
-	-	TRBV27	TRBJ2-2	TGTGCCAGCAGTTTTCTTTCGTTTGGGGGCGCCACTTCGAACACCGGGGAGCTGTTTTTT	CASSFLSFGGATSNTGELFF
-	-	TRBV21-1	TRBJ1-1	TGTGCCAGCAGCAAAGTCGCGGGACAGGGGACCACTGAAGCTTTCTTT	CASSKVAGQGTTEAFF
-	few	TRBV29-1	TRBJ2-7	TGCAGCGTTTCCGGTTCCTACGAGCAGTACTTC	CSVSGSYEQYF
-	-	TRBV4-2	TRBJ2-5	TGTGCCAGCAGCCAAGAAATCAACGCAGGAGAGACCCAGTACTTC	CASSQEINAGETQYF
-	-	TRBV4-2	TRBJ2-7	TGTGCCAGCAGCCAAGGCGCGACCTACGAGCAGTACTTC	CASSQGATYEQYF